This T cell receptor (beta chain) was captured by sequencing in a study of shared clonotypes between healthy human individuals. At the level of the study: The donor pool was made up of a couple of women and a few men aged 18 to 49. Each donor's CD4 naive and CD4 memory cells filled three plates apiece, CD8 naive two, and CD8 memory one.

This clone was counted only a few times. A deep-level run was used for the assay. Profiled with immunoSEQ multiplex PCR; TCRdb holds only in-frame clones, not every one. Of about 660,000 clones detected, around 67% appear once; the ten largest clones hold less than 2%. Per the germline V gene, CDR1 is SSHAT and CDR2 is FNYEAQ (reference sequence). The CDR3 is 15 amino acids. V was shortened by 4 bases and J by 4 bases, with 14 bases between the two germline ends. Sequenced material: memory CD4+ T cells sorted from blood. Subset of the sample: CD45RA-negative fraction. The origin of this receptor is a woman aged 25-40 years in good health. The chain carries TRBV7-7 and TRBJ2-1; a possible D gene is TRBD2 (6 bases). The CDR3 spells CASSSGSGVYNEQFF. The CDR3 DNA reads as TGTGCCAGCAGCTCAGGGTCGGGGGTGTACAATGAGCAGTTCTTC.